The TCR beta chain under discussion was sequenced for a study of metastatic and nonmetastatic thyroid tumors. All patients were treatment-naive before thyroid surgery. This clone was seen only a few times. TCRdb re-called the PCR reads via MiXCR. The data show 30,000 to 35,000 clones, about 15% seen once. CDR1 and CDR2 from the germline V gene are DFQATT and SNEGSKA (reference sequence). The CDR3 is made up of 15 amino acids. The V and J ends lost 5 bases and 5 bases, in that order; junction bases with no gene match: 8. Sequenced input: blood. The source of this sequence is a female donor with papillary thyroid cancer or a benign thyroid nodule (not recorded which). Some clones in this sample may be carry-over from other donors' samples. This rearrangement joins TRBV20-1 to TRBJ2-1, with 11 bases aligning to TRBD2. CDR3 in amino acids: CSAARLAGLDNEQFF. The CDR3 nucleotides are TGCAGTGCTGCCCGACTAGCGGGGTTAGACAATGAGCAGTTCTTC.